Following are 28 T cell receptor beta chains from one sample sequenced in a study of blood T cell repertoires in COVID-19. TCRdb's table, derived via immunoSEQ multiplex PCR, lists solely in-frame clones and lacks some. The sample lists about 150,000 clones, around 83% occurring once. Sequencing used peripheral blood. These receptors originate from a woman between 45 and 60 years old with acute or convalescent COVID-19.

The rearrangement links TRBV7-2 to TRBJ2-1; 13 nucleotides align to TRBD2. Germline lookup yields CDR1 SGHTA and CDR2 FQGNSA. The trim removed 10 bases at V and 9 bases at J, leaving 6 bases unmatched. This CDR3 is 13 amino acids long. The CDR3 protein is CATGTSGIGEQFF. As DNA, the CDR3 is TGTGCCACCGGGACTAGCGGGATAGGTGAGCAGTTCTTC.

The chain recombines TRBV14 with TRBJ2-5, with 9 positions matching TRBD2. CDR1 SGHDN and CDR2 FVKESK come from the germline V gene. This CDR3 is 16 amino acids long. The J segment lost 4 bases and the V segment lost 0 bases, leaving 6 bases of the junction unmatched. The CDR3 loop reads CASSQDFGGRGETQYF. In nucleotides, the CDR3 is TGTGCCAGCAGCCAAGATTTTGGCGGGAGGGGAGAGACCCAGTACTTC.

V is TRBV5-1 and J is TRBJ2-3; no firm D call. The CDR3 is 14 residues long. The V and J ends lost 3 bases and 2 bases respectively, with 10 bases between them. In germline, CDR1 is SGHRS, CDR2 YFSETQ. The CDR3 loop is CASSSGSLTDTQYF. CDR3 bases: TGCGCCAGCAGCTCGGGTAGCCTCACAGATACGCAGTATTTT.

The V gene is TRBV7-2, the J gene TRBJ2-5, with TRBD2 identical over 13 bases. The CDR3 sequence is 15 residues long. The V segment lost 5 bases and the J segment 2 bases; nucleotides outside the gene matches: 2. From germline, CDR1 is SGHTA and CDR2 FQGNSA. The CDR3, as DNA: TGTGCCAGCAGCAAACTAGCGGGGGGGCAAGAGACCCAGTACTTC. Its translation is CASSKLAGGQETQYF. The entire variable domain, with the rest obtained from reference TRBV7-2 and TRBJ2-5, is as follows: GAGVSQSPSNKVTEKGKDVELRCDPISGHTALYWYRQSLGQGLEFLIYFQGNSAPDKSGLPSDRFSAERTGGSVSTLTIQRTQQEDSAVYLCASSKLAGGQETQYFGPGTRLLVL.

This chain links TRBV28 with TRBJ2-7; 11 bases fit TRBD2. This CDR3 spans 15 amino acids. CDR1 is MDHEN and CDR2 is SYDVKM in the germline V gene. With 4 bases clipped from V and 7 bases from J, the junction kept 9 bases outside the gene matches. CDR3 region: CASSYNLAGGFEQYF. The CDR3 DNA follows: TGTGCCAGCAGTTACAACCTAGCGGGAGGTTTTGAGCAGTACTTC. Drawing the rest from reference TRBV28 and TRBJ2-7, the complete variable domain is DVKVTQSSRYLVKRTGEKVFLECVQDMDHENMFWYRQDPGLGLRLIYFSYDVKMKEKGDIPEGYSVSREKKERFSLILESASTNQTSMYLCASSYNLAGGFEQYFGPGTRLTVT.

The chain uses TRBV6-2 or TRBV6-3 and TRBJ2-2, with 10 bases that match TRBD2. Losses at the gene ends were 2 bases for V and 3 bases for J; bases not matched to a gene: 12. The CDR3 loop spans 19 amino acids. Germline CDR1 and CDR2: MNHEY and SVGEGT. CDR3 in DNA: TGTGCCAGCAGTTACAGTGCTAGTAGCGGGAGGTTCGACACCGGGGAGCTGTTTTTT. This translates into CASSYSASSGRFDTGELFF.

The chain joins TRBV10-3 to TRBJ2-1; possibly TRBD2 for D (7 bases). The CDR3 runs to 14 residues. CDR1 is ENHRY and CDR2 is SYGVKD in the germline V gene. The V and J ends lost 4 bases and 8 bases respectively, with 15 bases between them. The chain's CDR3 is CAISGGRGGDEQFF. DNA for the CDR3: TGTGCCATCAGTGGGGGCAGGGGAGGGGATGAGCAGTTCTTC.

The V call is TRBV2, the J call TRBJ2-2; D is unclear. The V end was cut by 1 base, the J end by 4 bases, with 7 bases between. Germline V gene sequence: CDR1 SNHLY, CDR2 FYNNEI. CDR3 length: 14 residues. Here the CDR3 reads CASSEVRVTGELFF. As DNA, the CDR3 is TGTGCCAGCAGTGAAGTTCGGGTCACCGGGGAGCTGTTTTTT.

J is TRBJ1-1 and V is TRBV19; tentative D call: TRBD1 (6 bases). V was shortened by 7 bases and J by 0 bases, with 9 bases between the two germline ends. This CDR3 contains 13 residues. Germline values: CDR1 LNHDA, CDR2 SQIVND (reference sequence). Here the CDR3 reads CASTGQLNTEAFF. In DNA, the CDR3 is TGTGCCAGTACAGGACAGCTGAACACTGAAGCTTTCTTT.

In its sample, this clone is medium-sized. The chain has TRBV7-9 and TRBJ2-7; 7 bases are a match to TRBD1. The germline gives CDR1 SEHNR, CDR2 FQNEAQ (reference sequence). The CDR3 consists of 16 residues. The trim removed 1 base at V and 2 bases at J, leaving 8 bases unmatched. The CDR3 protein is CASSLEYDRAPYEQYF. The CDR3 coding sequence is TGTGCCAGCAGCTTAGAGTACGACAGGGCCCCCTACGAGCAGTACTTC. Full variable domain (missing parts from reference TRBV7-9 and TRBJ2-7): DTGVSQNPRHKITKRGQNVTFRCDPISEHNRLYWYRQTLGQGPEFLTYFQNEAQLEKSRLLSDRFSAERPKGSFSTLEIQRTEQGDSAMYLCASSLEYDRAPYEQYFGPGTRLTVT.

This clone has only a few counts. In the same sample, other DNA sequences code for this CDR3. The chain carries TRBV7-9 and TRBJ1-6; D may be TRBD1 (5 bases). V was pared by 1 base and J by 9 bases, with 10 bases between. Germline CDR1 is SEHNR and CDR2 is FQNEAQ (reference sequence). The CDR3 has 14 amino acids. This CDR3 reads CASSLDQGSSPLHF. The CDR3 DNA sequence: TGTGCCAGCAGCTTAGATCAGGGCTCTTCACCCCTCCACTTT.

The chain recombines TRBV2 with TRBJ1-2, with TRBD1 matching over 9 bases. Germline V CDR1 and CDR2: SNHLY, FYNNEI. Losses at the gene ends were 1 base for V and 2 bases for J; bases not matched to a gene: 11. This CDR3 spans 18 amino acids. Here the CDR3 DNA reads TGTGCCAGCAGTGAAGTCATGGGACTTGGACAGGGGAACTATGGCTACACCTTC. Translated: CASSEVMGLGQGNYGYTF.

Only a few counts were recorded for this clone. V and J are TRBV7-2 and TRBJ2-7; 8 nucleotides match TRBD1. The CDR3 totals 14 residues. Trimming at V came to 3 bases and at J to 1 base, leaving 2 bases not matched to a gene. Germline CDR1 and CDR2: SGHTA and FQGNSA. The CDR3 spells CASSLGQESYEQYF. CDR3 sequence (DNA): TGTGCCAGCAGCTTGGGACAGGAATCCTACGAGCAGTACTTC.

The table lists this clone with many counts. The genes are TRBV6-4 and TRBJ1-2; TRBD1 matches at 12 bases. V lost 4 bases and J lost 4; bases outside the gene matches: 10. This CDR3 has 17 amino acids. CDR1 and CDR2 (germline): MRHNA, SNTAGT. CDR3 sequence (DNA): TGTGCCAGCAGTGCCACCGGGACAGGGGGCGCAAGCTATGGCTACACCTTC. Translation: CASSATGTGGASYGYTF.

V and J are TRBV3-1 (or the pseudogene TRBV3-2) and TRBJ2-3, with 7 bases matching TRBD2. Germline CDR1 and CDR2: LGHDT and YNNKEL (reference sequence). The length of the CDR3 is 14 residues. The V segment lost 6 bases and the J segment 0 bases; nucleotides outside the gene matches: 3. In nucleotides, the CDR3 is TGTGCCAGCAGAAGCGGGGAAAGCACAGATACGCAGTATTTT. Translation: CASRSGESTDTQYF.

CDR3: CASSLIHRGEGFF. For the CDR3, the DNA is TGTGCCAGCAGCTTAATCCACAGGGGAGAGGGTTTCTTT. The genes are TRBV11-2 and TRBJ1-1; TRBD1 aligns across 7 bases. J lost 13 bases, V lost 2 bases, and 10 bases had no gene match. This CDR3 is built from 13 residues. Germline V gives CDR1 SGHAT, CDR2 FQNNGV.

CDR3: CASSLTSASYETQYF. CDR3 sequence (DNA): TGTGCCAGCAGCTTAACCAGCGCTAGCTACGAGACCCAGTACTTC. The chain carries TRBV7-3 and TRBJ2-5; perhaps TRBD2 as D (5 bases). The germline V gene has CDR1 SGHTA and CDR2 FQGTGA. Trimming shortened V by 0 bases and J by 5 bases, and 13 bases separated the two germline ends. CDR3 size: 15 residues. The full variable domain, its missing parts supplied by reference TRBV7-3 and TRBJ2-5, is GAGVSQTPSNKVTEKGKYVELRCDPISGHTALYWYRQSLGQGPEFLIYFQGTGAADDSGLPNDRFFAVRPEGSVSTLKIQRTERGDSAVYLCASSLTSASYETQYFGPGTRLLVL.

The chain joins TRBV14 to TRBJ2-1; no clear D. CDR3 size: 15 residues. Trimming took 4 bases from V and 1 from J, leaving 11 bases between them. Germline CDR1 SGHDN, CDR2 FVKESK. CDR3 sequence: CASSPDFLSYNEQFF. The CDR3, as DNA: TGTGCCAGCAGCCCTGACTTTCTATCCTACAATGAGCAGTTCTTC.

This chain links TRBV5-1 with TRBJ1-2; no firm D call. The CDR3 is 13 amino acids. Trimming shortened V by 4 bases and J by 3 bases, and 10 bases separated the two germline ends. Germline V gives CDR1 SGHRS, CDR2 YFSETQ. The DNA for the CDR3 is TGCGCCAGCAGCCTCATTCCGGACTATGGCTACACCTTC. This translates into CASSLIPDYGYTF.

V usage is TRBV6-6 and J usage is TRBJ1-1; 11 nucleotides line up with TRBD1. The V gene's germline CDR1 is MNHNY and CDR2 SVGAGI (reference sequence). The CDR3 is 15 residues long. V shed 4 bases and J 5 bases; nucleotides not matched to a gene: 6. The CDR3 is CASSLGTGGGTEAFF. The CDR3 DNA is TGTGCCAGCAGTTTGGGGACAGGGGGAGGAACTGAAGCTTTCTTT.

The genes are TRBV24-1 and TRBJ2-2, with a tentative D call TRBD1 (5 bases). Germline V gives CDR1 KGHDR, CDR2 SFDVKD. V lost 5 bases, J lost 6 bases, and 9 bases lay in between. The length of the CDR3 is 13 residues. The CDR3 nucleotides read TGTGCCACCAGTGGTTACAGGCCCGGGGAGCTGTTTTTT. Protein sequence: CATSGYRPGELFF.

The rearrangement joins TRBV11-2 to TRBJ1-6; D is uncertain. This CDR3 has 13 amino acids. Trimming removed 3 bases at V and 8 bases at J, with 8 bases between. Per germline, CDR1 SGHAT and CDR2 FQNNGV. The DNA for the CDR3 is TGTGCCAGCAGCTTGTGGCGGGATTCACCCCTCCACTTT. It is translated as CASSLWRDSPLHF. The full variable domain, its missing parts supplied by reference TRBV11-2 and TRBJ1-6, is EAGVAQSPRYKIIEKRQSVAFWCNPISGHATLYWYQQILGQGPKLLIQFQNNGVVDDSQLPKDRFSAERLKGVDSTLKIQPAKLEDSAVYLCASSLWRDSPLHFGNGTRLTVT.

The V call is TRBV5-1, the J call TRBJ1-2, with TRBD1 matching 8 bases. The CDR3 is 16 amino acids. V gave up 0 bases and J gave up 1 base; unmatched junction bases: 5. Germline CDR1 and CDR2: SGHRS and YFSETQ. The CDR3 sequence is CASSLGGQDLNYGYTF. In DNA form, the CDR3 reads TGCGCCAGCAGCTTGGGGGGACAGGACCTTAACTATGGCTACACCTTC.

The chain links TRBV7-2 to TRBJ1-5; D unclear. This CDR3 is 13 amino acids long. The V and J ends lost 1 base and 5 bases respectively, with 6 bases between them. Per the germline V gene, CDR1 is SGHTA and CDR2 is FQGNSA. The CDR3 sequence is CASSLDEDQPQHF. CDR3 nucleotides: TGTGCCAGCAGCTTAGACGAGGATCAGCCCCAGCATTTT.

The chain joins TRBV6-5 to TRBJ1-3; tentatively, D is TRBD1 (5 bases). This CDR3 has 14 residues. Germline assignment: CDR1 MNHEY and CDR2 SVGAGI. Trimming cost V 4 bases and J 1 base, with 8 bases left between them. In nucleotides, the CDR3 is TGTGCCAGCAGTTCGCCAGGGTCTGGAAACACCATATATTTT. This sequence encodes CASSSPGSGNTIYF.

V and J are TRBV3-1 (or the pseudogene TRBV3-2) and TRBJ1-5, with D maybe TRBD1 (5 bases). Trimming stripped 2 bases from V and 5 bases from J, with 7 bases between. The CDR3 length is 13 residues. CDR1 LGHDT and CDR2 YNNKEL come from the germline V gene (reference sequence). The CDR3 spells CASSQIGDQPQHF. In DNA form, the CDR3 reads TGTGCCAGCAGCCAAATAGGGGATCAGCCCCAGCATTTT.

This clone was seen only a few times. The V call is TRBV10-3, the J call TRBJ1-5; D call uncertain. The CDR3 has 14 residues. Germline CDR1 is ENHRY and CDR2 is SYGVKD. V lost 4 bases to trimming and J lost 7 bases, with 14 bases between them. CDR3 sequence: CAISGQPAGQPQHF. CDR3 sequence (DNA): TGTGCCATCAGTGGGCAGCCCGCGGGACAGCCCCAGCATTTT.

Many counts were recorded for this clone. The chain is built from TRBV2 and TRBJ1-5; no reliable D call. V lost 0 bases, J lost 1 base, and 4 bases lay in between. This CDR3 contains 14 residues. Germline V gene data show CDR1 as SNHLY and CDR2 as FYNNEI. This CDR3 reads CASSEARSNQPQHF. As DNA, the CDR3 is TGTGCCAGCAGTGAAGCGCGCAGCAATCAGCCCCAGCATTTT.